The 15 T cell receptor beta chains reported below all come from one sample, sequenced in a study of blood T cells in healthy people across ages. A J-beta primer mix and a sample-barcoded 5' primer were used in a second PCR of roughly 6 to 12 cycles. TCRdb reprocessed the 5' RACE reads with MiXCR, giving one entry per CDR3 protein. The sample yields around 800,000 distinct CDR3 sequences, around 68% seen once. The source material was blood. Source of these receptors: a man aged 25 to 40 in good health.

In its sample, this clonotype was seen a few times. V and J are TRBV7-2 and TRBJ2-4; the D gene is possibly TRBD2 (5 bases). Germline CDR1 is SGHTA and CDR2 is FQGNSA. V shed 5 bases and J shed 6 bases, with 17 bases lying between them. The CDR3 sequence is 15 residues long. The CDR3 nucleotides read TGTGCCAGCAGCGAGACTAACGGGGTCCGAAACATTCAGTACTTC. Protein sequence: CASSETNGVRNIQYF.

The J gene is TRBJ2-5, the V gene TRBV20-1, with D uncertain. There are 12 residues in the CDR3. Trimming removed 6 bases at V and 5 bases at J, with 13 bases between. The germline gives CDR1 DFQATT, CDR2 SNEGSKA (reference sequence). In nucleotides, the CDR3 is TGCAGTGCCTGGACCCTAGGGGAGACCCAGTACTTC. As protein: CSAWTLGETQYF.

The chain recombines TRBV27 with TRBJ2-7; D might be TRBD2 (6 bases). Germline CDR1 MNHEY, CDR2 SMNVEV (reference sequence). The CDR3 consists of 12 residues. V gave up 7 bases and J gave up 7 bases, with 14 bases separating them. CDR3 coding DNA: TGTGCCAGCACTAGTAGCGGAAAAGAGCAGTACTTC. This codes for CASTSSGKEQYF.

This clonotype showed up just once. V usage is TRBV12-3 or TRBV12-4 and J usage is TRBJ1-1, with 8 positions matching TRBD1. The trim removed 5 bases at V and 0 bases at J, leaving 5 bases unmatched. The CDR3 is 15 residues long. The CDR3 DNA is TGTGCCAGCAGTGGACAGGGATCGTTGAACACTGAAGCTTTCTTT. Its protein product is CASSGQGSLNTEAFF.

The V and J genes are TRBV20-1 and TRBJ2-5, with TRBD2 as a possible D gene (6 bases). From germline, CDR1 is DFQATT and CDR2 SNEGSKA (reference sequence). The ends were cut back, 3 bases at V and 5 bases at J, with 16 bases in the middle. The CDR3 spans 14 residues. The CDR3 nucleotides are TGCAGTGCTAGTCCCCAGACGGGGAGGGAGACCCAGTACTTC. The encoded protein is CSASPQTGRETQYF.

This clonotype has more than one count but fewer than ten. The chain links TRBV12-3 or TRBV12-4 to TRBJ2-5; TRBD1 matches at 7 bases. Trimming at V came to 5 bases and at J to 5 bases, leaving 5 bases not matched to a gene. The CDR3 totals 13 residues. The CDR3 DNA reads as TGTGCCAGCAGTCCCACAGGGGTGGAGACCCAGTACTTC. Its protein is CASSPTGVETQYF.

Concerning this clonotype itself: A junction end diverges from the germline sequence, so it may reflect a read error. V is TRBV7-3 and J is TRBJ2-7, with TRBD2 matching 9 bases. Per the germline V gene, CDR1 is SGHTA and CDR2 is FQGTGA. CDR3 length: 15 amino acids. The CDR3 DNA reads TGTGCCTGCAGTCTTAGCGGGGGTGTAAGCTACGAGCAGTACTTC. Translating it yields CACSLSGGVSYEQYF.

CDR3 in DNA: TGTGCCAGCAGCAAAGAAAACGATTTCTTAACCGGGGAGCTGTTTTTT. Protein sequence: CASSKENDFLTGELFF. The rearrangement joins TRBV21-1 to TRBJ2-2. TRBV21-1 is termed a pseudogene. The CDR3 contains 16 residues.

The rearrangement links TRBV6-1 to TRBJ2-4; possibly TRBD1 for D (5 bases). The J call may be faulty, since TRBJ2-5 better matches the DNA end. Germline CDR1 MNHNS, CDR2 SASEGT. The CDR3 sequence is 13 residues long. Here the CDR3 reads CASSENDRETQYF. The CDR3 DNA sequence: TGTGCCAGCAGTGAAAATGACAGAGAGACCCAGTACTTC.

This chain joins TRBV5-6 and TRBJ2-7; 10 bases are shared with TRBD2. The CDR3 sequence is 15 residues long. Trimming removed 4 bases from V and 3 bases from J; junction bases left unmatched: 7. From germline, CDR1 is SGHDT and CDR2 YYEEEE. The chain's CDR3 is CASSPGTSAYYEQYF. CDR3 in DNA: TGTGCCAGCAGCCCCGGGACTAGCGCATACTACGAGCAGTACTTC.

V usage is TRBV9 and J usage is TRBJ2-5, with TRBD2 matching over 11 bases. CDR1 SGDLS and CDR2 YYNGEE come from the germline V gene. V was clipped by 0 bases and J by 1 base; unmatched bases: 5. The CDR3 runs to 17 residues. The CDR3 region is CASSVGELAGAQETQYF. CDR3 sequence (DNA): TGTGCCAGCAGCGTAGGGGAACTAGCGGGGGCCCAAGAGACCCAGTACTTC.

This rearrangement joins TRBV6-2 or TRBV6-3 to TRBJ1-2; 7 positions match TRBD1. V dropped 2 bases and J dropped 1; count of bases not matched to a gene: 4. Germline V lookup: CDR1 MNHEY, CDR2 SVGEGT. The CDR3 covers 15 residues. The CDR3 DNA reads as TGTGCCAGCAGTTACGACAGGGAAATTAACTATGGCTACACCTTC. Translated: CASSYDREINYGYTF.

The chain links TRBV12-3 or TRBV12-4 to TRBJ1-2; a possible D gene is TRBD1 (6 bases). The CDR3 sequence is 13 residues long. The ends were cut back, 7 bases at V and 4 bases at J, with 13 bases in the middle. CDR3 loop: CASTSGVSYGYTF. For the CDR3, the DNA is TGTGCCAGCACATCAGGGGTGAGCTATGGCTACACCTTC.

Points on this clonotype: Compared with germline, one end of the junction differs, possibly owing to a read error. This chain joins TRBV12-3 or TRBV12-4 and TRBJ1-2; D is ambiguous. The CDR3 is 13 residues long. The CDR3, as DNA: TGTGCCAGCAGTGTAGCACAAATCTATGGCTACACCTTC. Translation: CASSVAQIYGYTF.

This clonotype was counted between two and nine times. The chain carries TRBV3-1 and TRBJ2-6; D is perhaps TRBD1 or TRBD2 (5 bases each). Germline CDR1 LGHDT, CDR2 YNNKEL (reference sequence). The V end was cut by 0 bases, the J end by 1 base, with 13 bases between. The CDR3 has 18 amino acids. The CDR3 bases are TGTGCCAGCAGCCAAGAATTTTGGGGGAGATCTGGGGCCAACGTCCTGACTTTC. Its protein product is CASSQEFWGRSGANVLTF.